This is a list of T cell receptor beta chains from one sample in a study of identical twins. One entry per CDR3 protein, called by TCRdb with MiXCR from the 5' RACE reads. The data hold some 560,000 distinct CDR3 sequences, with around a tenth observed a single time. The same sample was also used in a study of yellow fever vaccine responses in identical twins.

Sequencing was carried out using PBMCs. Source of these receptors: a woman aged 18 to 35 in good health. Both conserved end residues are part of each CDR3. The D gene is left open where the match is weak. Rows may omit the clone size; those that give it use once, few, many or a size class.

j_gene: TRBJ2-3
d_gene: TRBD1
abundance: NA
v_gene: TRBV20-1
CDR3aa: CSAGQGTDTQYF
CDR3nt: TGCAGTGCAGGACAGGGAACAGATACGCAGTATTTT

j_gene: TRBJ2-2
d_gene: NA
abundance: NA
v_gene: TRBV11-2
CDR3aa: CASSPPGGRELFF
CDR3nt: TGTGCCAGCAGTCCCCCAGGGGGGAGGGAGCTGTTTTTT

j_gene: TRBJ2-1
d_gene: NA
abundance: many
v_gene: TRBV6-2/TRBV6-3
CDR3aa: CASNNAYNEQFF
CDR3nt: TGTGCCAGCAATAACGCGTACAATGAGCAGTTCTTC

j_gene: TRBJ2-5
d_gene: TRBD2
abundance: few
v_gene: TRBV5-1
CDR3aa: CASSLQRGSGETQYF
CDR3nt: TGCGCCAGCAGCCTTCAGCGGGGGTCCGGGGAGACCCAGTACTTC

j_gene: TRBJ1-1
d_gene: TRBD1
abundance: many
v_gene: TRBV9
CDR3aa: CASSARTGGSTEAFF
CDR3nt: TGTGCCAGCAGCGCCCGGACAGGGGGGTCCACTGAAGCTTTCTTT

j_gene: TRBJ2-7
d_gene: TRBD2
abundance: NA
v_gene: TRBV12-3/TRBV12-4
CDR3aa: CASRTSGSWGYEQYF
CDR3nt: TGTGCCAGCAGAACTAGCGGGAGCTGGGGCTACGAGCAGTACTTC

j_gene: TRBJ1-1
d_gene: TRBD1
abundance: few
v_gene: TRBV29-1
CDR3aa: CSGGQEVTEAFF
CDR3nt: TGCAGCGGGGGACAGGAGGTCACTGAAGCTTTCTTT

j_gene: TRBJ2-5
d_gene: TRBD1
abundance: NA
v_gene: TRBV5-5
CDR3aa: CASSKTWDRGQETQYF
CDR3nt: TGTGCCAGCAGTAAAACCTGGGACAGGGGGCAGGAGACCCAGTACTTC

j_gene: TRBJ2-7
d_gene: NA
abundance: few
v_gene: TRBV6-1
CDR3aa: CASSGISDEQYF
CDR3nt: TGTGCCAGCAGTGGGATTTCCGACGAGCAGTACTTC

j_gene: TRBJ2-1
d_gene: TRBD1
abundance: few
v_gene: TRBV27
CDR3aa: CASSSSTGEVYNEQFF
CDR3nt: TGTGCCAGCAGTTCGTCGACAGGGGAAGTCTACAATGAGCAGTTCTTC

j_gene: TRBJ2-7
d_gene: TRBD2
abundance: NA
v_gene: TRBV7-2
CDR3aa: CASTGPRGAGEQYF
CDR3nt: TGTGCCAGCACCGGCCCGCGGGGGGCAGGGGAGCAGTACTTC

j_gene: TRBJ2-3
d_gene: TRBD1
abundance: NA
v_gene: TRBV12-3/TRBV12-4
CDR3aa: CASRQGTGLTGDTQYF
CDR3nt: TGTGCCAGCAGACAAGGGACAGGGCTTACGGGCGATACGCAGTATTTT

j_gene: TRBJ2-5
d_gene: TRBD2
abundance: few
v_gene: TRBV2
CDR3aa: CASSGSGTSGRTLQETQYF
CDR3nt: TGTGCCAGCAGTGGGTCCGGGACTAGCGGGAGAACTCTCCAAGAGACCCAGTACTTC

j_gene: TRBJ1-4
d_gene: NA
abundance: many
v_gene: TRBV11-2
CDR3aa: CASSFSGTPGEKLFF
CDR3nt: TGTGCCAGCAGCTTTTCCGGGACCCCCGGTGAAAAACTGTTTTTT

j_gene: TRBJ1-4
d_gene: NA
abundance: NA
v_gene: TRBV27
CDR3aa: CASSPPRSREKLFF
CDR3nt: TGTGCCAGCAGTCCCCCCCGTTCCCGAGAAAAACTGTTTTTT

j_gene: TRBJ2-1
d_gene: NA
abundance: NA
v_gene: TRBV6-5
CDR3aa: CASSYSGQLSLRYNEQFF
CDR3nt: TGTGCCAGCAGTTACTCAGGACAGCTTAGTTTGAGATACAATGAGCAGTTCTTC

j_gene: TRBJ2-1
d_gene: TRBD2
abundance: NA
v_gene: TRBV20-1
CDR3aa: CSFSSQNPGLEHNEQFF
CDR3nt: TGCAGCTTTAGTAGCCAGAACCCGGGACTAGAACACAATGAGCAGTTCTTC